This T cell receptor (beta chain) emerged from a study of a mutant IDH1 vaccine in newly diagnosed glioma. Study-level background: Sex among treated patients split about 62% male, 37.5% female; mean age was about 40 years. The therapy given earlier, which was standard therapy, consisted of radiotherapy, temozolomide, or both, and most of the patients received both.

As concerns this clone: Antigen specificity is unknown.

Germline CDR1 reads MNHEY; CDR2 reads SVGAGI. The CDR3 length is 15 residues. The V and J ends lost 0 bases and 4 bases respectively, with 10 bases between them. Regarding the study as a whole: Pseudoprogression looked unconnected to shifts in top peripheral T cell clonotypes.

Time point here: baseline, week 1 (first vaccination visit). The treatment here: pre-vaccination baseline after standard-of-care therapy. Method: immunoSEQ multiplex PCR; TCRdb's copy keeps in-frame clones and lacks some. Here the sample spans around 92,000 clones, 80% to 90% being singletons. The genes are TRBV6-5 and TRBJ1-3; weak D call: TRBD1 (5 bases). The sequences come from PBMCs, collected from a glioma patient treated with radiotherapy, temozolomide or both. The origin of this receptor is a woman aged 50 to 60 with glioma. The CDR3 reads CASSYSPGRGNTIYF. The CDR3 DNA follows: TGTGCCAGCAGTTACTCCCCAGGGCGGGGAAACACCATATATTTT.